This TCR beta chain was observed in a study of blood T cell repertoires in COVID-19. Study information: Donors in the United States, Italy and Spain gave samples during acute or convalescent COVID-19. T cells, B-cell-depleted T cells, or PBMCs provided the cDNA or gDNA that served as material.

Original methodology: Scientists estimated how many nucleated cells there were by amplifying reference gene primers. TCRdb keeps only in-frame clones here, not all; method: immunoSEQ multiplex PCR. V, J and clone size derive from that table, while D and trimming were established from the DNA sequence. The sample has under 90,000 clones, roughly 83% seen once; the top ten hold 40% to 50%. Germline CDR1 MNHEY, CDR2 SVGAGI. Unmatched junction bases numbered 3, after V lost 6 bases and J lost 7 bases. This CDR3 is built from 12 residues. Input material: peripheral blood. The chain is built from TRBV6-5 and TRBJ2-1; 7 nucleotides line up with TRBD1. This receptor was obtained from a man older than 75 with acute or convalescent COVID-19. CDR3 loop: CASSHRGNEQFF. CDR3 nucleotide sequence: TGTGCCAGCAGCCACAGGGGAAATGAGCAGTTCTTC.